These T cell receptor beta chains were read from a single sample in a study of T cell repertoires in cytomegalovirus infection. In TCRdb, the reads were re-called with MiXCR into one record per CDR3 protein. The sample records 650,000 to 900,000 distinct CDR3 sequences, 25% to 30% being singletons. Their recognized antigens are unknown. The material was cultured CD8+ T cells from PBMCs, obtained from culture after CMV antigen stimulation. These receptors were taken from a human donor in good health (CMV status not recorded). Some clones in this sample may be carry-over from other donors' samples. The CDR3 runs from the conserved cysteine through the conserved F or W. The D gene is left open where the match is weak. Only part of the rows carry a size: once, few, many, or a class if the clone is expanded.

CDR3aa	CDR3nt	abundance	d_gene	v_gene	j_gene
CASSPGWTPAEGYTF	TGTGCCAGCAGCCCAGGGTGGACACCGGCCGAAGGCTACACCTTC	NA	NA	TRBV9	TRBJ1-2
CASSLAGGGPADTQYF	TGTGCCAGCAGCTTAGCGGGGGGAGGACCCGCGGATACGCAGTATTTT	NA	NA	TRBV7-9	TRBJ2-3
CASSFVGVLHYGYTF	TGTGCCAGCAGTTTTGTGGGGGTGCTTCACTATGGCTACACCTTC	NA	NA	TRBV27	TRBJ1-2
CASSLLEGQGVPETQYF	TGTGCCAGCAGTTTGCTGGAGGGACAGGGGGTTCCAGAGACCCAGTACTTC	many	TRBD1	TRBV28	TRBJ2-5
CASSHPKGGGDNEQFF	TGTGCCAGCAGTCACCCCAAGGGCGGGGGGGATAATGAGCAGTTCTTC	NA	TRBD2	TRBV7-9	TRBJ2-1
CASSQYDEQFF	TGTGCCAGCAGCCAATATGATGAGCAGTTCTTC	NA	NA	TRBV27	TRBJ2-1
CASSQFRGPYSYEQYF	TGTGCCAGCAGCCAATTTCGGGGACCTTACTCCTACGAGCAGTACTTC	NA	NA	TRBV3-1	TRBJ2-7
CASSVAVGTGVWNTEAFF	TGTGCCAGCAGTGTAGCGGTAGGGACAGGCGTATGGAACACTGAAGCTTTCTTT	few	TRBD1	TRBV2	TRBJ1-1
CASSLEVGAYEQYF	TGTGCTAGCAGCTTAGAAGTGGGGGCGTACGAGCAGTACTTC	few	NA	TRBV7-7	TRBJ2-7
CASSLGRGMDFTNEQFF	TGTGCCAGCAGCTTAGGAAGAGGTATGGACTTCACCAATGAGCAGTTCTTC	many	NA	TRBV7-6	TRBJ2-1
CVSSFWTGNTEAFF	TGTGTCAGCAGTTTCTGGACAGGGAACACTGAAGCTTTCTTT	NA	TRBD1	TRBV28	TRBJ1-1
CASSLAGGGQGVGQPQHF	TGTGCCAGCAGCTTAGCGGGAGGAGGTCAGGGGGTCGGTCAGCCCCAGCATTTT	few	TRBD1	TRBV7-9	TRBJ1-5
CAISGSDYGYTF	TGTGCCATCAGTGGTAGCGACTATGGCTACACCTTC	NA	NA	TRBV10-3	TRBJ1-2
CASIGRFYEQYF	TGTGCCAGCATCGGCAGATTCTACGAGCAGTACTTC	NA	NA	TRBV2	TRBJ2-7
CASSTGTSGSTDTQYF	TGTGCCAGCAGCACCGGGACTAGCGGTAGCACAGATACGCAGTATTTT	many	TRBD2	TRBV7-2	TRBJ2-3
CASSPKVGRNYGYTF	TGTGCCAGCAGCCCGAAGGTGGGCCGCAACTATGGCTACACCTTC	NA	NA	TRBV7-9	TRBJ1-2
CASSLTQGASEAFF	TGTGCCAGCAGCTTAACACAGGGGGCCTCTGAAGCTTTCTTT	NA	TRBD1	TRBV11-3	TRBJ1-1
CASSLAESSSYNEQFF	TGCGCCAGCAGCTTGGCGGAAAGTAGCTCCTACAATGAGCAGTTCTTC	NA	NA	TRBV5-1	TRBJ2-1
CASSSGLAGGTRTDTQYF	TGTGCCAGCAGTTCGGGACTAGCGGGGGGAACACGCACAGATACGCAGTATTTT	few	TRBD2	TRBV6-5	TRBJ2-3
CASSGMGANTGELFF	TGTGCCAGCAGTGGTATGGGGGCGAACACCGGGGAGCTGTTTTTT	NA	NA	TRBV6-1	TRBJ2-2
CATLHIGRGRRGYTF	TGTGCCACTCTCCACATTGGGCGGGGCCGGAGAGGCTACACCTTC	NA	NA	TRBV7-9	TRBJ1-2
CASSPRAVLLNTGELFF	TGTGCCAGCAGCCCTCGTGCAGTCCTTCTTAACACCGGGGAGCTGTTTTTT	many	NA	TRBV7-9	TRBJ2-2
CASSQDGRVRELFF	TGTGCCAGCAGCCAAGATGGCAGGGTCCGGGAGCTGTTTTTT	NA	NA	TRBV14	TRBJ2-2
CASSGYSENTEAFF	TGTGCCAGCAGCGGATACAGTGAGAACACTGAAGCTTTCTTT	few	NA	TRBV9	TRBJ1-1
CAISEAGNSNQPQHF	TGTGCCATCAGTGAAGCGGGTAATAGCAATCAGCCCCAGCATTTT	NA	NA	TRBV10-3	TRBJ1-5
CASSYRGVGNTEAFF	TGTGCCAGCAGTTACCGCGGGGTAGGGAACACTGAAGCTTTCTTT	NA	NA	TRBV6-8	TRBJ1-1
CASSQDWTIAGGTYEQYF	TGTGCCAGCAGCCAAGATTGGACAATAGCGGGGGGGACCTACGAGCAGTACTTC	NA	TRBD2	TRBV3-1	TRBJ2-7
CASSIIRGAKNIQYF	TGTGCCAGTAGTATAATCAGGGGAGCCAAAAACATTCAGTACTTC	few	NA	TRBV19	TRBJ2-4
CASSQAGGSYEQYF	TGCGCCAGCAGCCAAGCGGGGGGCTCCTACGAGCAGTACTTC	NA	TRBD2	TRBV4-1	TRBJ2-7
CSARDEGIRTWQTQYF	TGCAGTGCTAGAGATGAAGGGATTAGAACCTGGCAGACCCAGTACTTC	few	NA	TRBV20-1	TRBJ2-5